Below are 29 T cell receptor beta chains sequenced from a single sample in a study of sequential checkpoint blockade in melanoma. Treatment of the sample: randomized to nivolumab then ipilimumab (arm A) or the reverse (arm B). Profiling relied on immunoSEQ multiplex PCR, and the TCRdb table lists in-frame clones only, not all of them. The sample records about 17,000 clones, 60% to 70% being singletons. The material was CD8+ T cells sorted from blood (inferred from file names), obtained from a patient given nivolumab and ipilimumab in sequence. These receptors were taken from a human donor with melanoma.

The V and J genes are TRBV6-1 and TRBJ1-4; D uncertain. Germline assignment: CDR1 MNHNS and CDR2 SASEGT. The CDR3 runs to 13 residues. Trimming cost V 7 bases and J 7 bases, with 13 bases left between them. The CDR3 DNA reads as TGTGCCAGCAAGGAGCCGAACGCTGAAAAACTGTTTTTT. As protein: CASKEPNAEKLFF.

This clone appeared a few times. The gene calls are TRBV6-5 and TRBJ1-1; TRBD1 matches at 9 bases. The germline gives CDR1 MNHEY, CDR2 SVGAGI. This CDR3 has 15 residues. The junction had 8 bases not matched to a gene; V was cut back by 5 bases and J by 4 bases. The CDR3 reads CASSPTGGSGTEAFF. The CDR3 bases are TGTGCCAGCAGTCCAACAGGGGGCTCGGGCACTGAAGCTTTCTTT.

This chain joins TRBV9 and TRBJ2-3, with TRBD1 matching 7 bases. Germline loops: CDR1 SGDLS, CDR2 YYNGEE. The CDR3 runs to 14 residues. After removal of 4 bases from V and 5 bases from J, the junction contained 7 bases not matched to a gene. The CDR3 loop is CASSIDRARDTQYF. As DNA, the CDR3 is TGTGCCAGCAGCATAGACAGGGCGAGAGATACGCAGTATTTT.

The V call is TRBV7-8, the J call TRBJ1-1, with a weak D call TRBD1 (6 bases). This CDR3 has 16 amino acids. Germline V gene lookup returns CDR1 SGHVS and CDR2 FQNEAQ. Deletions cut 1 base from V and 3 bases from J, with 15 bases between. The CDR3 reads CASSLGSQGRDTEAFF. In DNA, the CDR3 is TGTGCCAGCAGCTTAGGGTCCCAGGGGAGGGACACTGAAGCTTTCTTT. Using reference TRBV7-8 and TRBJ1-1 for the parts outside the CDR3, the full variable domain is GAGVSQSPRYKVAKRGQDVALRCDPISGHVSLFWYQQALGQGPEFLTYFQNEAQLDKSGLPSDRFFAERPEGSVSTLKIQRTQQEDSAVYLCASSLGSQGRDTEAFFGQGTRLTVV.

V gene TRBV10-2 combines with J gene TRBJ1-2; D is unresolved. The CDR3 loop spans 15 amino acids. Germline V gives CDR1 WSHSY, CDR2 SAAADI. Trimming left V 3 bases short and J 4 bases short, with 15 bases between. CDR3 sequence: CASSEERVESYGYTF. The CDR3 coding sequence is TGCGCCAGCAGTGAAGAGAGGGTCGAAAGCTATGGCTACACCTTC.

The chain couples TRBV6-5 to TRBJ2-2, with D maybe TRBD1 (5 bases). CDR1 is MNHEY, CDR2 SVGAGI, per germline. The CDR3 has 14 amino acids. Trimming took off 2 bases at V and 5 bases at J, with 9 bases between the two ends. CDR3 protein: CASSYGAGTGELFF. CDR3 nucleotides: TGTGCCAGCAGTTACGGGGCAGGGACCGGGGAGCTGTTTTTT.

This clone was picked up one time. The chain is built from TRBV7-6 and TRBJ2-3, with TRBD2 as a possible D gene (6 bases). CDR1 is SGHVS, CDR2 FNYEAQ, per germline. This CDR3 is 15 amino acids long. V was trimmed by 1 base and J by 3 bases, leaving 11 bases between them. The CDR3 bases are TGTGCCAGCAGCTTAGGAGGAGGGCTAACAGATACGCAGTATTTT. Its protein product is CASSLGGGLTDTQYF. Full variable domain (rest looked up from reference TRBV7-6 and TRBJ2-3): GAGVSQSPRYKVTKRGQDVALRCDPISGHVSLYWYRQALGQGPEFLTYFNYEAQQDKSGLPNDRFSAERPEGSISTLTIQRTEQRDSAMYRCASSLGGGLTDTQYFGPGTRLTVL.

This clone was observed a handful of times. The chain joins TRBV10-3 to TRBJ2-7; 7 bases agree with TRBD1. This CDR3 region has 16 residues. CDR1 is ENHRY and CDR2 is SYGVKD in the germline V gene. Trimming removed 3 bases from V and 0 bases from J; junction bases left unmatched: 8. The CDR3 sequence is CAISDPGQLGSYEQYF. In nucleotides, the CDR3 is TGTGCCATCAGTGACCCGGGACAGCTGGGCTCCTACGAGCAGTACTTC.

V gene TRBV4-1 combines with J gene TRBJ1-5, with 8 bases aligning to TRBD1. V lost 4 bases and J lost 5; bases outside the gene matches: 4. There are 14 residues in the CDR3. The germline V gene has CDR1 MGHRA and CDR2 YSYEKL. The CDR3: CASSLGTGYQPQHF. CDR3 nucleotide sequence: TGCGCCAGCAGCCTAGGGACAGGTTATCAGCCCCAGCATTTT.

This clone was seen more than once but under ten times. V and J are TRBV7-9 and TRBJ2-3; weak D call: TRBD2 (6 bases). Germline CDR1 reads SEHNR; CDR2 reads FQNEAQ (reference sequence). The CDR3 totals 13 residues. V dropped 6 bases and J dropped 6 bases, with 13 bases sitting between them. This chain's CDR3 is CASSDPAGDTQYF. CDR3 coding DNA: TGTGCCAGCAGTGACCCCGCGGGGGATACGCAGTATTTT.

CDR3 in amino acids: CSVEGTGHNYGYTF. CDR3 nucleotide sequence: TGCAGCGTTGAAGGGACAGGCCATAACTATGGCTACACCTTC. V and J are TRBV29-1 and TRBJ1-2; the match to TRBD1 covers 7 bases. The junction had 3 bases not matched to a gene; V was cut back by 1 base and J by 1 base. CDR1 and CDR2 (germline): SQVTM, ANQGSEA. The CDR3 consists of 14 residues.

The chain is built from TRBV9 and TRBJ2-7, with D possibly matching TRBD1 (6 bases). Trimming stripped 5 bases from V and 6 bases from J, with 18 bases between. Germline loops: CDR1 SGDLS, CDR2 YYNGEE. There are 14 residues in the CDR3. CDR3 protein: CASSDGQWGPEQYF. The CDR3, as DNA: TGTGCCAGCAGTGATGGACAGTGGGGCCCCGAGCAGTACTTC. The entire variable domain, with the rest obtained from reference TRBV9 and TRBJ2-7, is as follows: DSGVTQTPKHLITATGQRVTLRCSPRSGDLSVYWYQQSLDQGLQFLIQYYNGEERAKGNILERFSAQQFPDLHSELNLSSLELGDSALYFCASSDGQWGPEQYFGPGTRLTVT.

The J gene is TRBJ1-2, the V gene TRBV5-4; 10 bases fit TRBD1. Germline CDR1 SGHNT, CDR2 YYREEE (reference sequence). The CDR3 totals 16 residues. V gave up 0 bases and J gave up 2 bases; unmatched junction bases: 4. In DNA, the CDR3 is TGTGCCAGCAGCTTGGACCCGGGACAGGGGAACTATGGCTACACCTTC. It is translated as CASSLDPGQGNYGYTF. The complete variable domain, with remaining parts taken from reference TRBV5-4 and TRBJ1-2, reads ETGVTQSPTHLIKTRGQQVTLRCSSQSGHNTVSWYQQALGQGPQFIFQYYREEENGRGNFPPRFSGLQFPNYSSELNVNALELDDSALYLCASSLDPGQGNYGYTFGSGTRLTVV.

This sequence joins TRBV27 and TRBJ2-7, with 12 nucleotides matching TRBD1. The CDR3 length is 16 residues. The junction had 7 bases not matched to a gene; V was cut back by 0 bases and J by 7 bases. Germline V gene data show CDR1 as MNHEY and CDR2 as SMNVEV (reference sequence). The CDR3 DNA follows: TGTGCCAGCAGTTTATCGGCGGGACAGGGGGCATTTGAGCAGTACGTC. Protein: CASSLSAGQGAFEQYV.

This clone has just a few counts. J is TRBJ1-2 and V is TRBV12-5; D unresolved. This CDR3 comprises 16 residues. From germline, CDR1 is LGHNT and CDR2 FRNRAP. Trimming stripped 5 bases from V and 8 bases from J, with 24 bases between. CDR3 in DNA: TGTGCTAGTGGTCCAATCGCCTTAAACGTACAGAGCGGCTACACCTTC. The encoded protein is CASGPIALNVQSGYTF.

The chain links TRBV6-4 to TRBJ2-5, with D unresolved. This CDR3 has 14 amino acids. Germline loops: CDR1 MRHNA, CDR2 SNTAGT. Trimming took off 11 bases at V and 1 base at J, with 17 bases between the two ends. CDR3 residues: CAPETQESQETQYF. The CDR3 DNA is TGTGCCCCCGAAACCCAAGAGTCCCAAGAGACCCAGTACTTC.

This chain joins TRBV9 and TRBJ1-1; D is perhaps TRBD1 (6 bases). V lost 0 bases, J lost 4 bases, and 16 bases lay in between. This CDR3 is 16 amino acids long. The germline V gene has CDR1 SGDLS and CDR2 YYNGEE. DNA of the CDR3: TGTGCCAGCAGCGTAGGGTCAGGGGCGTTGAGCACTGAAGCTTTCTTT. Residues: CASSVGSGALSTEAFF. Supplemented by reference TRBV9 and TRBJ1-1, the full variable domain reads DSGVTQTPKHLITATGQRVTLRCSPRSGDLSVYWYQQSLDQGLQFLIQYYNGEERAKGNILERFSAQQFPDLHSELNLSSLELGDSALYFCASSVGSGALSTEAFFGQGTRLTVV.

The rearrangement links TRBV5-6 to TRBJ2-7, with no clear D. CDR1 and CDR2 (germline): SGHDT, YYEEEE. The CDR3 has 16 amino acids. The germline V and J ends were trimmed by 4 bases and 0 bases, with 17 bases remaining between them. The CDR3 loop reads CASSLPQGAASYEQYF. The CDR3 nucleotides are TGTGCCAGCAGCCTTCCCCAAGGTGCGGCCTCCTACGAGCAGTACTTC.

DNA of the CDR3: TGTGCCAGCAGCGACCAAACTAGCGGGGGCTACGAGCAGTACGTC. It specifies CASSDQTSGGYEQYV. This chain joins TRBV11-2 and TRBJ2-7, with 11 positions matching TRBD2. V lost 5 bases, J lost 3 bases, and 6 bases stayed unmatched. CDR1 SGHAT and CDR2 FQNNGV come from the germline V gene. The CDR3 loop spans 15 amino acids.

As DNA, the CDR3 is TGTGCCAGCAGCGCCACCGTGGTAGCGGGGCTCCAAGAGACCCAGTACTTC. Amino acid sequence: CASSATVVAGLQETQYF. The chain uses TRBV9 and TRBJ2-5, with 8 bases that match TRBD2. V trimming: 3 bases; J trimming: 1 base; junction bases outside the gene matches: 11. Germline V gene sequence: CDR1 SGDLS, CDR2 YYNGEE. The CDR3 extends over 17 amino acids. The full variable domain, its missing parts supplied by reference TRBV9 and TRBJ2-5, is DSGVTQTPKHLITATGQRVTLRCSPRSGDLSVYWYQQSLDQGLQFLIQYYNGEERAKGNILERFSAQQFPDLHSELNLSSLELGDSALYFCASSATVVAGLQETQYFGPGTRLLVL.

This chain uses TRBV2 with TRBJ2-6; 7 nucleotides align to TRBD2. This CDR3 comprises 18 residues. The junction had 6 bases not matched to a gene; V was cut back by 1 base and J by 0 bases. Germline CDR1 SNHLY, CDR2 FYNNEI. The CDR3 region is CASSEVQGGYSGANVLTF. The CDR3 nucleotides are TGTGCCAGCAGTGAAGTTCAGGGAGGGTACTCTGGGGCCAACGTCCTGACTTTC.

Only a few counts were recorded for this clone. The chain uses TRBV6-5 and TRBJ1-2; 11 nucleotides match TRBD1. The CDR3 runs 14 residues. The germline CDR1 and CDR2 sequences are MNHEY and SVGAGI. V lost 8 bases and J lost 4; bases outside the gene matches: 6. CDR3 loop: CASQDRGLSYGYTF. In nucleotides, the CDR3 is TGTGCCAGCCAGGACAGGGGGCTTAGCTATGGCTACACCTTC.

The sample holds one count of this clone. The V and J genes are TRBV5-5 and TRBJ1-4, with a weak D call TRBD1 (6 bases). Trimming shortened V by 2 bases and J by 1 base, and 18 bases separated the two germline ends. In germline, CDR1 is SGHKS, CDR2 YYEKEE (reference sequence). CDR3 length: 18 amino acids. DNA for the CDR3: TGTGCCAGCAGCTTAGGGGGATTGGGTTCAGGAACTAATGAAAAACTGTTTTTT. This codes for CASSLGGLGSGTNEKLFF.

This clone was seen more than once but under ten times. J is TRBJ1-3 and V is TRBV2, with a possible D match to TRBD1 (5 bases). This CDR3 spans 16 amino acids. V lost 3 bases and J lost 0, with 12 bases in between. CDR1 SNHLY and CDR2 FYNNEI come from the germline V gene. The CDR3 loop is CASSEGRLSSGNTIYF. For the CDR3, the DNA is TGTGCCAGCAGTGAGGGGCGCTTGAGCTCTGGAAACACCATATATTTT.

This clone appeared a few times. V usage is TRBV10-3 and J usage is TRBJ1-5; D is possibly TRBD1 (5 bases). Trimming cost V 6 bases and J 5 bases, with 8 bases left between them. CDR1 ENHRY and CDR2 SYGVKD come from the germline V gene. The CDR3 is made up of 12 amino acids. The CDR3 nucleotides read TGTGCCATCAGCCAGGGTGATCAGCCCCAGCATTTT. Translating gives CAISQGDQPQHF.

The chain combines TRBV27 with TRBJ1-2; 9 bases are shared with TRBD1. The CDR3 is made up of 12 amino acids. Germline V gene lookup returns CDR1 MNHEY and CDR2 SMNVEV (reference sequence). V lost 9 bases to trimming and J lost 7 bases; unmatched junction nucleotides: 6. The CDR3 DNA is TGTGCCAGTAAAACAGGGGGCTCTGGCTACACCTTC. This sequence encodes CASKTGGSGYTF.

DNA for the CDR3: TGTGCCAGCAGCGTAGACGGGTCGGATGAGCAGTTCTTC. This encodes CASSVDGSDEQFF. This chain links TRBV9 with TRBJ2-1; D gene ambiguous. Per the germline V gene, CDR1 is SGDLS and CDR2 is YYNGEE. Trimming shortened V by 0 bases and J by 8 bases, and 9 bases separated the two germline ends. This CDR3 has 13 residues.

The chain's CDR3 is CASSLERGPGNTIYF. The CDR3, as DNA: TGTGCCAGCAGCTTAGAAAGGGGGCCTGGAAACACCATATATTTT. V and J are TRBV7-8 and TRBJ1-3, with 7 positions matching TRBD1. The CDR3 contains 15 residues. With 1 base clipped from V and 2 bases from J, the junction kept 2 bases outside the gene matches. Germline V gene sequence: CDR1 SGHVS, CDR2 FQNEAQ.

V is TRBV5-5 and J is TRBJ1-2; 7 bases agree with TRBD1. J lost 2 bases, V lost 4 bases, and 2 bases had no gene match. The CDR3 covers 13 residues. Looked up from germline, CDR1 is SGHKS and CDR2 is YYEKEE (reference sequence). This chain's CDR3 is CASSGDSNYGYTF. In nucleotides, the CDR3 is TGTGCCAGCAGCGGGGACAGCAACTATGGCTACACCTTC.